This paragraph reports one T cell receptor (beta chain). Sequencing was performed with immunoSEQ multiplex PCR; in TCRdb, only in-frame clones are kept and a portion is missing. The sample includes about 140,000 clones, roughly nine tenths seen only once; the top ten take 8% to 9.5%. The data were obtained in a study of control samples from healthy donors and cancer patients. Germline V gene data show CDR1 as PRHDT and CDR2 as FYEKMQ (reference sequence). The V and J ends lost 2 bases and 2 bases respectively, with 9 bases between them. The CDR3 runs 14 residues. The chain links TRBV13 to TRBJ2-5; D unclear. The sample was blood. This receptor was obtained from a woman aged 30 to 39 in good health. For the CDR3, the DNA is TGTGCCAGCAGCTTATGGCAGGTTCAAGAGACCCAGTACTTC. Translated: CASSLWQVQETQYF. The entire variable domain, with the rest obtained from reference TRBV13 and TRBJ2-5, is as follows: AAGVIQSPRHLIKEKRETATLKCYPIPRHDTVYWYQQGPGQDPQFLISFYEKMQSDKGSIPDRFSAQQFSDYHSELNMSSLELGDSALYFCASSLWQVQETQYFGPGTRLLVL.